The 10 T cell receptor beta chains in this list originate from one sample, sequenced in a study of blood T cells in healthy people across ages (dated by TCRdb to about 2015). The library was built by means of 5' RACE. The listed sequencing device is Illumina HiSeq 2500. A second roughly 6 to 12 cycle PCR used a sample-barcoded 5' primer and a J-beta primer mix. TCRdb redid the processing of the public reads, applying fastp at Q25 and MiXCR, and retained in-frame beta chains. Rows matching on CDR3 protein sequence are summarized as one entry with the most common DNA and genes. The sample yields over a million distinct CDR3 sequences; roughly 40% were counted once. The ten largest account for roughly 8.2% of the sample. Sequencing was performed on blood. Receptors were obtained from a woman under 30 in good health.

This chain links TRBV5-1 with TRBJ2-1, with D possibly matching TRBD2 (7 bases). Germline CDR1 reads SGHRS; CDR2 reads YFSETQ. CDR3 length: 15 residues. V lost 2 bases and J 4 bases, leaving 13 bases between the germline ends. This chain's CDR3 is CASSFRGAGYNEQFF. The CDR3 DNA reads as TGCGCCAGCAGCTTCAGGGGAGCGGGATACAATGAGCAGTTCTTC. The full variable domain, completed using reference TRBV5-1 and TRBJ2-1, is KAGVTQTPRYLIKTRGQQVTLSCSPISGHRSVSWYQQTPGQGLQFLFEYFSETQRNKGNFPGRFSGRQFSNSRSEMNVSTLELGDSALYLCASSFRGAGYNEQFFGPGTRLTVL.

The chain recombines TRBV10-3 with TRBJ1-1, with D possibly TRBD1 on 6 matching bases. The CDR3 has 15 amino acids. Per the germline V gene, CDR1 is ENHRY and CDR2 is SYGVKD. Trimming shortened V by 8 bases and J by 1 base, and 17 bases separated the two germline ends. The CDR3 region is CAISVNGGRNTEAFF. CDR3 sequence (DNA): TGTGCCATCTCAGTGAACGGGGGGCGGAACACTGAAGCTTTCTTT.

The chain recombines TRBV7-2 with TRBJ2-1, with unresolved D. CDR1 is SGHTA and CDR2 is FQGNSA in the germline V gene. V lost 0 bases and J lost 10, with 7 bases in between. The CDR3 consists of 12 residues. DNA of the CDR3: TGTGCCAGCAGCTTAGCTATTAAAGAGCAGTTCTTC. It is translated as CASSLAIKEQFF.

The V call is TRBV21-1, the J call TRBJ2-7; TRBD1 reflects the table's D call only, with no check against the DNA. TRBV21-1 is a pseudogene segment. The CDR3 covers 14 residues. In DNA, the CDR3 is TGTGCCAGCAGCAAATGGTCAGGGGGCTACGAGCAGTACTTC. It is translated as CASSKWSGGYEQYF.

The rearrangement uses TRBV7-9 and TRBJ2-7, with 10 bases that match TRBD1. The CDR3 length is 15 residues. V lost 4 bases, J lost 4 bases, and 7 bases stayed unmatched. CDR1 SEHNR and CDR2 FQNEAQ come from the germline V gene (reference sequence). The CDR3 DNA reads TGTGCCAGCAGCTCGACAGGGGGCGGTTTTTACGAGCAGTACTTC. As protein: CASSSTGGGFYEQYF.

Many counts were recorded for this clonotype. The chain links TRBV29-1 to TRBJ2-7; possibly TRBD2 for D (5 bases). V was clipped by 4 bases and J by 2 bases, with 12 bases between them. Germline CDR1 SQVTM, CDR2 ANQGSEA. The CDR3 extends over 13 amino acids. CDR3 protein: CSVVLADTYEQYF. For the CDR3, the DNA is TGCAGCGTTGTCCTAGCTGATACCTACGAGCAGTACTTC.

In regard to this clonotype: It is likely a read error, because the conserved phenylalanine at the end of the CDR3 is missing. This chain links TRBV27 with TRBJ2-3; 8 bases are a match to TRBD2. Germline CDR1 MNHEY, CDR2 SMNVEV (reference sequence). This CDR3 comprises 16 residues. This chain's CDR3 is CVSSLSAGGPTDTQYL. As DNA, the CDR3 is TGTGTCAGCAGTTTATCTGCGGGGGGCCCCACAGATACGCAGTATTTG.

V gene TRBV20-1 combines with J gene TRBJ2-1, with 8 bases matching TRBD2. The CDR3 is 18 amino acids. Germline trimming cut 3 bases from V and 13 bases from J; bases unmatched to any gene: 26. Per the germline V gene, CDR1 is DFQATT and CDR2 is SNEGSKA (reference sequence). CDR3: CSASSVSTAGRAPETQFF. The CDR3 DNA is TGCAGTGCTAGTTCTGTTTCAACCGCCGGGAGGGCCCCAGAGACCCAGTTCTTC.

The chain employs TRBV10-3 and TRBJ1-2; TRBD1 aligns across 8 bases. The CDR3 sequence is 14 residues long. CDR1 is ENHRY and CDR2 is SYGVKD in the germline V gene. J gave up 8 bases and V 4 bases, and 9 bases lay outside the gene matches. The CDR3 spells CAISGGQELGGYTF. The CDR3 DNA reads TGTGCCATCAGTGGGGGACAGGAGCTGGGAGGCTACACCTTC.

This clonotype was picked up a small number of times. The chain joins TRBV7-2 to TRBJ2-7, with 7 bases aligning to TRBD1. V lost 5 bases and J lost 4; bases outside the gene matches: 8. The CDR3 has 14 residues. Germline CDR1 is SGHTA and CDR2 is FQGNSA. DNA of the CDR3: TGTGCCAGCAGCCTAGAACAGGGGATGTACGAGCAGTACTTC. Translation gives CASSLEQGMYEQYF.